Here is one T cell receptor beta chain with its context. This sample was included in a study of blood T cell repertoires in COVID-19. Overall study context: From the United States, Italy and Spain came samples of acute and convalescent COVID-19. PBMCs, B-cell-depleted T cells, or T cells provided the cDNA or gDNA that made up the material.

CDR3 length: 12 amino acids. Germline CDR1 PRHDT, CDR2 FYEKMQ (reference sequence). Trimming shortened V by 10 bases and J by 3 bases, and 11 bases separated the two germline ends. Original analysis: Amplified reference gene primers provided the basis for estimating nucleated cell counts. Sequencing used immunoSEQ multiplex PCR; TCRdb keeps in-frame clones, though not all of them. V and J calls and clone size are those listed in that table; D and trimming were worked out from the DNA. The table includes about 64,000 clones, about 81% detected once. This chain uses TRBV13 with TRBJ2-3; D possibly corresponds to TRBD2 (5 bases). The sequencing input was peripheral blood. The source of this sequence is a human donor in a cohort sampled during active COVID-19. The CDR3 here is CATEGVTDTQYF. Written as DNA, the CDR3 is TGTGCCACCGAGGGAGTAACAGATACGCAGTATTTT.